The 5 T cell receptor beta chains presented below share a single source sample, sequenced in a study of CD8 T cells in Susac syndrome. The authors reverse transcribed roughly 0.45 to 1 ug RNA with random hexamers. TCRdb passed the immunoSEQ multiplex PCR reads through MiXCR, listing each CDR3 protein once. Here the sample spans 150,000 or so distinct CDR3 sequences, around 94% being singletons. Source material: CD4+ T cells from PBMCs. These receptors were obtained from a human donor in good health.

V and J are TRBV9 and TRBJ2-7; 8 positions agree with TRBD1. The CDR3 runs to 14 residues. CDR1 and CDR2 from the germline V gene are SGDLS and YYNGEE. J was trimmed by 2 bases and V by 4 bases; bases with no gene match: 5. The CDR3 region is CASSPRTGTYEQYF. In nucleotides, the CDR3 is TGTGCCAGCAGCCCGAGGACAGGGACCTACGAGCAGTACTTC. Full variable domain (missing parts from reference TRBV9 and TRBJ2-7): DSGVTQTPKHLITATGQRVTLRCSPRSGDLSVYWYQQSLDQGLQFLIQYYNGEERAKGNILERFSAQQFPDLHSELNLSSLELGDSALYFCASSPRTGTYEQYFGPGTRLTVT.

V usage is TRBV7-9 and J usage is TRBJ2-1; 9 nucleotides match TRBD1. The trim removed 5 bases at V and 8 bases at J, leaving 16 bases unmatched. Germline V lookup: CDR1 SEHNR, CDR2 FQNEAQ (reference sequence). The CDR3 sequence is 17 residues long. The CDR3 protein is CASSPPWRDRAGDEQFF. The CDR3 DNA sequence: TGTGCCAGCAGCCCCCCTTGGCGGGACAGGGCGGGTGATGAGCAGTTCTTC. Looking up the rest from reference TRBV7-9 and TRBJ2-1 gives the full variable domain: DTGVSQNPRHKITKRGQNVTFRCDPISEHNRLYWYRQTLGQGPEFLTYFQNEAQLEKSRLLSDRFSAERPKGSFSTLEIQRTEQGDSAMYLCASSPPWRDRAGDEQFFGPGTRLTVL.

The chain recombines TRBV12-3 or TRBV12-4 with TRBJ2-5; tentatively, D is TRBD1 (6 bases). V shed 5 bases and J shed 8 bases, with 12 bases lying between them. CDR3 length: 12 amino acids. This CDR3 is CASSPYRDTQYF. The CDR3, as DNA: TGTGCCAGCAGTCCCTACAGGGACACCCAGTACTTC.

This rearrangement joins TRBV14 to TRBJ1-1, with a tentative D call TRBD1 (5 bases). Germline V lookup: CDR1 SGHDN, CDR2 FVKESK. The CDR3 sequence is 12 residues long. Trimming shortened V by 3 bases and J by 8 bases, and 10 bases separated the two germline ends. The CDR3: CASSHNSGEAFF. The CDR3 nucleotides read TGTGCCAGCAGCCATAACTCAGGGGAAGCTTTCTTT.

This sequence joins TRBV28 and TRBJ1-2; the match to TRBD1 covers 7 bases. The trim removed 7 bases at V and 3 bases at J, leaving 8 bases unmatched. The CDR3 runs to 14 residues. Germline loops: CDR1 MDHEN, CDR2 SYDVKM. In DNA, the CDR3 is TGTGCCAGCACCCCCGGGACAGCGTACTATGGCTACACCTTC. Protein: CASTPGTAYYGYTF.